This TCR beta chain comes out of a study of monozygotic twins with inflammatory bowel disease. Study results and limitations: IBD patients exhibited fewer clonotypes shared with other individuals than healthy twins, particularly with disease activity.

One entry per CDR3 protein, without DNA, is what TCRdb gives after re-calling the 5' RACE reads. The sample table sets out fewer than 110,000 distinct CDR3 sequences. Regarding this clonotype: Its antigen is currently unknown.

The authors isolated total RNA from whole blood without sorting T cells. The sequencing input was blood. The sequence was obtained from a human donor with ulcerative colitis or Crohn's disease, or a healthy co-twin of an affected twin (not recorded which).

CDR3 residues: CASSYSRRGDKNIQYF. This rearrangement joins TRBV6-5 to TRBJ2-4; TCRdb indicates TRBD1, and absent DNA this call remains unverified. CDR1 and CDR2 from the germline V gene are MNHEY and SVGAGI. The CDR3 has 16 amino acids.